A single T cell receptor (beta chain) is shown here with its context. The CDR3 runs 17 residues. The ends lost 4 bases at V and 7 bases at J; junction bases unmatched: 13. The germline gives CDR1 MNHNS, CDR2 SASEGT. The table came from immunoSEQ multiplex PCR; TCRdb's copy has only in-frame clones and leaves some out. The sample has around 180,000 clones; under 80% are singletons. The record originates from a study of blood T cell repertoires in COVID-19. About the research overall: The United States, Italy and Spain provided the acute and convalescent COVID-19 samples. PBMCs, B-cell-depleted T cells, or T cells were the source of the cDNA or gDNA that made up the material.

Sequenced sample: PBMCs or T cells enriched from blood (not recorded which). The J gene is TRBJ2-2, the V gene TRBV6-1; 9 bases are a match to TRBD2. The TCR comes from a woman aged 45 to 65 with acute COVID-19. CDR3 nucleotide sequence: TGTGCCAGCAGTGGCCGAGGCGGCGGGGGGGCCGACGGGGAGCTGTTTTTT. It is translated as CASSGRGGGGADGELFF.